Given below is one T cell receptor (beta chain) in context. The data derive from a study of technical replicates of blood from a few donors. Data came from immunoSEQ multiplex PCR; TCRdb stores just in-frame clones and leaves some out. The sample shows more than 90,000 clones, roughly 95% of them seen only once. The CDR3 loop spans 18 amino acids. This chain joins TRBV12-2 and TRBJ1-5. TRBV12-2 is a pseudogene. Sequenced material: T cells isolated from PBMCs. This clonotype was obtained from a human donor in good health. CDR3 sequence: CASRLGPGLAGGNQPQHF. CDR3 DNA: TGTGCAAGTCGCTTAGGACCGGGATTAGCTGGGGGGAATCAGCCCCAGCATTTT.